This T cell receptor beta chain was sequenced during a study of cytomegalovirus exposure and HLA in healthy donors. Primers: 60 Vbeta forward and 13 Jbeta reverse. The repertoire was sequenced with immunoSEQ multiplex PCR; TCRdb's copy has only in-frame clones and lacks some. The sample lists 140,000 to 150,000 clones; approximately 78% were seen once. Regarding donors, all were healthy bone marrow donors. The CDR3 covers 13 residues. Germline V CDR1 and CDR2: MNHEY, SVGAGI. With 6 bases removed from V and 4 bases from J, the gap between germline ends came to 12 bases. In regard to this clone: Its matching antigen is unknown.

Study results and caveats: The analysis excluded some indistinguishable V segments, including TRBV6-2 and TRBV6-3. Rare TCR sequences predominated, though certain public TCRs were found in many donors.

Sample: PBMCs. The chain is built from TRBV6-5 and TRBJ1-2; D is possibly TRBD1 (5 bases). The sequence was collected from a man between 35 and 55 years old in good health and CMV-seropositive. The chain's CDR3 is CASSAGWGYGYTF. The CDR3 bases are TGTGCCAGCAGCGCAGGGTGGGGCTATGGCTACACCTTC.